Presented here are 28 T cell receptor beta chains from one specimen sequenced in a study of shared clonotypes between healthy human individuals. Data came from immunoSEQ multiplex PCR; TCRdb stores just in-frame clones and leaves some out. Of approximately 470,000 clones in the sample, 78% were seen once. Sequences were obtained from PBMCs. The receptors were gathered from a woman in her forties in good health. Some clones in this sample may be carry-over from other donors' samples.

V usage is TRBV4-2 and J usage is TRBJ2-1, with 7 positions matching TRBD2. The CDR3 loop spans 13 amino acids. V lost 4 bases, J lost 7 bases, and 4 bases stayed unmatched. Per germline, CDR1 LGHNA and CDR2 YNFKEQ. The CDR3 sequence is CASSPGLVNEQFF. Written as DNA, the CDR3 is TGTGCCAGCAGCCCCGGACTAGTGAATGAGCAGTTCTTC.

This clone turned up a few times. The rearrangement links TRBV19 to TRBJ2-1; 8 bases line up with TRBD2. Germline-derived CDR1 and CDR2 are LNHDA and SQIVND (reference sequence). The CDR3 is 14 amino acids. The V segment lost 1 base and the J segment 9 bases; nucleotides outside the gene matches: 5. The CDR3 here is CASSIVAGHFEQFF. DNA for the CDR3: TGTGCCAGTAGTATAGTAGCGGGACATTTTGAGCAGTTCTTC.

The rearrangement joins TRBV18 to TRBJ2-1, with TRBD2 matching 9 bases. J lost 6 bases, V lost 0 bases, and 9 bases had no gene match. Germline-derived CDR1 and CDR2 are KGHSH and LQKENI. This CDR3 is 17 amino acids long. In DNA, the CDR3 is TGTGCCAGCTCACCACCGGGGGGCGGGAGGGCCGGCAATGAGCAGTTCTTC. This gives the protein CASSPPGGGRAGNEQFF.

The V gene is TRBV10-3, the J gene TRBJ2-3, with 11 bases matching TRBD2. Trimming cost V 9 bases and J 6 bases; bases outside gene matches: 8. Germline V gives CDR1 ENHRY, CDR2 SYGVKD. The CDR3 runs to 14 residues. The chain's CDR3 is CAISLAGGKDTQYF. The DNA for the CDR3 is TGTGCCATTTCTTTAGCGGGAGGGAAGGATACGCAGTATTTT.

Only a few counts were recorded for this clone. This chain links TRBV15 with TRBJ2-1; TRBD1 matches 9 bases. Germline trimming cut 7 bases from V and 2 bases from J; bases unmatched to any gene: 9. Germline values: CDR1 LNHNV, CDR2 YYDKDF (reference sequence). The CDR3 runs 16 residues. CDR3 sequence (DNA): TGTGCCACCACCACGACCAGACAGGGGGCCTACAATGAGCAGTTCTTC. Protein sequence: CATTTTRQGAYNEQFF. Complete variable domain (other parts from reference TRBV15 and TRBJ2-1): DAMVIQNPRYQVTQFGKPVTLSCSQTLNHNVMYWYQQKSSQAPKLLFHYYDKDFNNEADTPDNFQSRRPNTSFCFLDIRSPGLGDTAMYLCATTTTRQGAYNEQFFGPGTRLTVL.

The gene calls are TRBV9 and TRBJ2-5, with D maybe TRBD1 (6 bases). CDR3 length equals 15 residues. V was trimmed by 3 bases and J by 3 bases, leaving 15 bases between them. Germline CDR1 and CDR2: SGDLS and YYNGEE. CDR3 in DNA: TGTGCCAGCAGCGCTCAAAACAGGGAAGAAGAGACCCAGTACTTC. Translating it yields CASSAQNREEETQYF.

This rearrangement joins TRBV5-1 to TRBJ1-1; TRBD1 matches at 7 bases. The CDR3 runs 14 residues. Germline-derived CDR1 and CDR2 are SGHRS and YFSETQ. With V trimmed by 4 bases and J by 1 base, 4 bases remained unmatched. This chain's CDR3 is CASSDDRANTEAFF. In DNA, the CDR3 is TGCGCCAGCAGCGACGACAGGGCGAACACTGAAGCTTTCTTT.

With regard to this clone: A read error is possible here, since a much larger clone lies one base away. The sample carries other DNA sequences with the same CDR3. The genes are TRBV6-1 and TRBJ1-5; a weak D match, TRBD1 (5 bases). Germline V gene lookup returns CDR1 MNHNS and CDR2 SASEGT. There are 12 residues in the CDR3. Trimming pared 6 bases from V and 11 bases from J, leaving 14 bases between. The CDR3 sequence: CASSRDSSAQHF. CDR3 DNA sequence: TGTGCCAGCAGCCGAGACAGCTCGGCCCAGCATTTT.

The gene calls are TRBV28 and TRBJ2-2, with D perhaps TRBD1 (7 bases). V was pared by 6 bases and J by 7 bases, with 24 bases between. The CDR3 has 17 amino acids. CDR1 and CDR2 (germline): MDHEN, SYDVKM. The CDR3 DNA is TGTGCCAGCAGCGGGCCACAGGGGCGGGACCATATCGGGGAGCTGTTTTTT. Amino acid sequence: CASSGPQGRDHIGELFF.

This chain links TRBV5-6 with TRBJ2-1; D is perhaps TRBD1 (5 bases). Trimming left V 2 bases short and J 1 base short, with 10 bases between. The V gene's germline CDR1 is SGHDT and CDR2 YYEEEE. The CDR3 contains 15 residues. DNA for the CDR3: TGTGCCAGCAGCTTTGGGCAGGGTTCCTACAATGAGCAGTTCTTC. It specifies CASSFGQGSYNEQFF.

The chain joins TRBV28 to TRBJ2-1; maybe TRBD2 (5 bases). Germline CDR1 MDHEN, CDR2 SYDVKM. The CDR3 contains 14 residues. Trimming cost V 1 base and J 2 bases, with 6 bases left between them. The CDR3 sequence: CASSLSGTYNEQFF. The DNA for the CDR3 is TGTGCCAGCAGTTTATCCGGGACCTACAATGAGCAGTTCTTC.

The chain links TRBV5-4 to TRBJ1-2; D is undetermined. The CDR3 totals 13 residues. Per the germline V gene, CDR1 is SGHNT and CDR2 is YYREEE (reference sequence). V was cut by 1 base and J by 8 bases, with 12 bases left in between. CDR3: CASSLFGEGGYTF. The CDR3 nucleotides read TGTGCCAGCAGCTTGTTCGGGGAGGGCGGCTACACCTTC. The variable domain in full, with the rest retrieved from reference TRBV5-4 and TRBJ1-2, is ETGVTQSPTHLIKTRGQQVTLRCSSQSGHNTVSWYQQALGQGPQFIFQYYREEENGRGNFPPRFSGLQFPNYSSELNVNALELDDSALYLCASSLFGEGGYTFGSGTRLTVV.

This clone was detected once. This rearrangement joins TRBV9 to TRBJ1-2; D possibly corresponds to TRBD1 (6 bases). Germline CDR1 reads SGDLS; CDR2 reads YYNGEE. There are 17 residues in the CDR3. Trimming shortened V by 3 bases and J by 0 bases, and 18 bases separated the two germline ends. The CDR3 spells CASSAYQGQRSNYGYTF. The DNA for the CDR3 is TGTGCCAGCAGCGCTTACCAAGGACAGCGTTCTAACTATGGCTACACCTTC.

The rearrangement joins TRBV7-8 to TRBJ1-4; D is uncertain. This CDR3 spans 12 amino acids. In germline, CDR1 is SGHVS, CDR2 FQNEAQ. V lost 1 base and J 13 bases, leaving 10 bases between the germline ends. The CDR3 sequence is CASSLDAAGLFF. DNA for the CDR3: TGTGCCAGCAGCTTAGACGCGGCGGGACTGTTTTTT. Full variable domain (outside the CDR3, taken from reference TRBV7-8 and TRBJ1-4): GAGVSQSPRYKVAKRGQDVALRCDPISGHVSLFWYQQALGQGPEFLTYFQNEAQLDKSGLPSDRFFAERPEGSVSTLKIQRTQQEDSAVYLCASSLDAAGLFFGSGTQLSVL.

This chain uses TRBV2 with TRBJ2-5; 7 nucleotides agree with TRBD1. Losses at the gene ends were 7 bases for V and 2 bases for J; bases not matched to a gene: 4. CDR1 is SNHLY, CDR2 FYNNEI, per germline. This CDR3 region has 13 residues. In nucleotides, the CDR3 is TGTGCCAGCAAGGGGGCGGCGCAAGAGACCCAGTACTTC. Its translation: CASKGAAQETQYF.

The chain is built from TRBV15 and TRBJ1-5; D gene ambiguous. The CDR3 is made up of 14 amino acids. V shed 0 bases and J shed 4 bases, with 7 bases lying between them. Germline V gene sequence: CDR1 LNHNV, CDR2 YYDKDF (reference sequence). The CDR3 loop reads CATSRDLVNQPQHF. In nucleotides, the CDR3 is TGTGCCACCAGCAGAGATCTGGTAAATCAGCCCCAGCATTTT.

This chain links TRBV7-8 with TRBJ2-7, with TRBD2 matching over 13 bases. The CDR3 is made up of 15 amino acids. After removal of 5 bases from V and 12 bases from J, the junction contained 13 bases not matched to a gene. CDR1 and CDR2 (germline): SGHVS, FQNEAQ. CDR3 sequence reads: CASSPLVGLAGSWYF. The CDR3 DNA reads TGTGCCAGCAGCCCGCTAGTGGGACTAGCGGGAAGTTGGTACTTC.

The chain employs TRBV10-3 and TRBJ1-1; D gene ambiguous. V was shortened by 4 bases and J by 4 bases, with 4 bases between the two germline ends. Germline CDR1 and CDR2: ENHRY and SYGVKD. This CDR3 region has 11 residues. The CDR3 DNA reads TGTGCCATCAGTGGCGTCACTGAAGCTTTCTTT. This gives the protein CAISGVTEAFF.

V is TRBV6-5 and J is TRBJ1-1; D is possibly TRBD1 (5 bases). The V end lost 5 bases, the J end lost 10 bases, and 14 bases lay between the germline ends. CDR1 is MNHEY and CDR2 is SVGAGI in the germline V gene. The CDR3 is 12 residues long. The CDR3 coding sequence is TGTGCCAGCAGTCCCCCGCAGGGCCGAGCTTTCTTT. Protein: CASSPPQGRAFF.

Regarding this clone: A much larger clone lies one base from this, so it may be a read error. Other DNA sequences in the same sample also yield this CDR3. The chain combines TRBV12-5 with TRBJ2-3; 9 bases are shared with TRBD1. CDR3 length: 15 residues. CDR1 and CDR2 from the germline V gene are LGHNT and FRNRAP. In DNA, the CDR3 is TGCGCTAGTGGTTTAGGGGACAGGGACCCAGATACGCAGTATTTT. Its translation: CASGLGDRDPDTQYF.

A word on this clone: The junction and the germline gene differ at one end; a read error may be behind it. This CDR3 is CASSQEGGKSNAQFF. The CDR3 DNA reads as TGTGCCAGCAGCCAGGAGGGCGGGAAGAGCAATGCGCAGTTCTTC. The chain uses TRBV4-2 and TRBJ2-1; tentatively, D is TRBD2 (6 bases). CDR3 size: 15 residues. Per the germline V gene, CDR1 is LGHNA and CDR2 is YNFKEQ.

In nucleotides, the CDR3 is TGTGCCAGCAGCCACGGGGGCGGCGAGCAGTACTTC. The encoded protein is CASSHGGGEQYF. The V gene is TRBV7-9, the J gene TRBJ2-7; D may match TRBD1 or TRBD2 (6 bases each). This CDR3 is built from 12 residues. V was clipped by 5 bases and J by 6 bases, with 11 bases between them. From germline, CDR1 is SEHNR and CDR2 FQNEAQ (reference sequence).

The chain combines TRBV14 with TRBJ2-7; tentative D call: TRBD1 (6 bases). Deletions cut 1 base from V and 7 bases from J, with 11 bases between. The CDR3 is 13 amino acids. Germline values: CDR1 SGHDN, CDR2 FVKESK. CDR3 in amino acids: CASSQGGGAEQYF. In nucleotides, the CDR3 is TGTGCCAGCAGCCAAGGTGGGGGCGCGGAGCAGTACTTC. Combining the CDR3 with reference TRBV14 and TRBJ2-7 gives the whole variable domain EAGVTQFPSHSVIEKGQTVTLRCDPISGHDNLYWYRRVMGKEIKFLLHFVKESKQDESGMPNNRFLAERTGGTYSTLKVQPAELEDSGVYFCASSQGGGAEQYFGPGTRLTVT.

The chain uses TRBV20-1 and TRBJ2-1; D ambiguous. In germline, CDR1 is DFQATT, CDR2 SNEGSKA (reference sequence). This CDR3 has 10 residues. CDR3 DNA: TGCACCCCGTATGGGAATGAGCAGTTCTTC. Amino acid sequence: CTPYGNEQFF.

The chain couples TRBV28 to TRBJ1-3, with no clear D. The CDR3 spans 13 residues. Trimming cost V 6 bases and J 4 bases, with 10 bases left between them. Per germline, CDR1 MDHEN and CDR2 SYDVKM. The CDR3 DNA reads as TGTGCCAGCAGAAGGCTCTGGGGAAACACCATATATTTT. Its translation: CASRRLWGNTIYF.

This clone has ten or more counts. The same CDR3 is also encoded by other DNA sequences in this sample. The chain has TRBV7-9 and TRBJ1-4; no reliable D call. CDR1 is SEHNR, CDR2 FQNEAQ, per germline (reference sequence). Trimming took 5 bases from V and 2 from J, leaving 6 bases between them. The CDR3 has 13 amino acids. Here the CDR3 DNA reads TGTGCCAGCAGCCCCTCCACTAATGAAAAACTGTTTTTT. It encodes CASSPSTNEKLFF.

The CDR3 coding sequence is TGTGCCAGCAGTGTGGTCAGGGACACTGAAGCTTTCTTT. Translating gives CASSVVRDTEAFF. V gene TRBV2 combines with J gene TRBJ1-1, with a possible D match to TRBD1 (5 bases). V was pared by 4 bases and J by 3 bases, with 9 bases between. CDR3 length: 13 residues. Per germline, CDR1 SNHLY and CDR2 FYNNEI.

J is TRBJ2-5 and V is TRBV7-6, with 8 bases that match TRBD1. V shed 6 bases and J 1 base; nucleotides not matched to a gene: 7. Germline CDR1 and CDR2: SGHVS and FNYEAQ. The CDR3 loop spans 15 amino acids. The CDR3 bases are TGTGCCAGCAGTAGAACCGGGACAGGCCAAGAGACCCAGTACTTC. Its translation is CASSRTGTGQETQYF.